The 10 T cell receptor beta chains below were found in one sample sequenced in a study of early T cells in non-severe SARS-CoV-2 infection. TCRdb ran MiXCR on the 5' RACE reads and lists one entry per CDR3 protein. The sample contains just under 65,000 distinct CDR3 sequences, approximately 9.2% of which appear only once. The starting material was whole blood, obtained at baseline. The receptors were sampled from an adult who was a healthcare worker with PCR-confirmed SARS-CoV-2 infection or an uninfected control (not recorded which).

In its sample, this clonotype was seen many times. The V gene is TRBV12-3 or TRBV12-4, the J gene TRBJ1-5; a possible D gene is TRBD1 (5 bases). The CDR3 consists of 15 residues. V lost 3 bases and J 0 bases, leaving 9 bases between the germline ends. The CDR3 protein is CASSFRGYSNQPQHF. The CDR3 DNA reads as TGTGCCAGCAGTTTTCGGGGGTATAGCAATCAGCCCCAGCATTTT.

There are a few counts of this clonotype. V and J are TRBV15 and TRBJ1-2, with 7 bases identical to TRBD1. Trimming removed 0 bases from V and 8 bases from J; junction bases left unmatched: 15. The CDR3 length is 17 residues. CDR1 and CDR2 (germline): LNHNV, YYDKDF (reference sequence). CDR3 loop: CATSRDFIGGGLGGYTF. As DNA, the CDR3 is TGTGCCACCAGCAGAGATTTTATTGGAGGGGGCTTAGGAGGCTACACCTTC.

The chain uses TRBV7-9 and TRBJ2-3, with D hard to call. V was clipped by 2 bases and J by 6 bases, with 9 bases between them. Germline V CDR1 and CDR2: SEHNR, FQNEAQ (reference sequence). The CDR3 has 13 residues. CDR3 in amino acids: CASSLRVMDTQYF. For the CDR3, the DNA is TGTGCCAGCAGCTTACGGGTTATGGATACGCAGTATTTT.

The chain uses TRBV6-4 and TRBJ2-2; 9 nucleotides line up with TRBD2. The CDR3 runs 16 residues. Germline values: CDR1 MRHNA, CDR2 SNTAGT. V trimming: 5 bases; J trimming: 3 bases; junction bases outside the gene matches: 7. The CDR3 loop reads CASSLFSGSYTGELFF. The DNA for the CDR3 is TGTGCCAGCAGTTTGTTTAGCGGGAGCTACACCGGGGAGCTGTTTTTT.

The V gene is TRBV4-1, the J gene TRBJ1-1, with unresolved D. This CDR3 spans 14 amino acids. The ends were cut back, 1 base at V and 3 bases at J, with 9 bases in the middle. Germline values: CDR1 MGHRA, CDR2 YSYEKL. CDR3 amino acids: CASSQGGRDTEAFF. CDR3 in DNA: TGCGCCAGCAGCCAAGGCGGACGGGACACTGAAGCTTTCTTT.

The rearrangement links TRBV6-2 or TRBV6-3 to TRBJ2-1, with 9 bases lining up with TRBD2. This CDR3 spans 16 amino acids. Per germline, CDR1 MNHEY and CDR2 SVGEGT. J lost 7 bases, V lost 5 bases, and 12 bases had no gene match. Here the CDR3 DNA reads TGTGCCAGCAGTAATTTAGCGGGAGAAGGTCGGAATGAGCAGTTCTTC. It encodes CASSNLAGEGRNEQFF.

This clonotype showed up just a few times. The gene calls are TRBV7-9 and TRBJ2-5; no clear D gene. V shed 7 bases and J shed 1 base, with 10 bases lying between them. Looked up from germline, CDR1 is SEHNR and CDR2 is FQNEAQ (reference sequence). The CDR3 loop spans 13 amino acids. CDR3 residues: CASTFVPQETQYF. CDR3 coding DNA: TGTGCCAGCACCTTTGTCCCCCAAGAGACCCAGTACTTC.

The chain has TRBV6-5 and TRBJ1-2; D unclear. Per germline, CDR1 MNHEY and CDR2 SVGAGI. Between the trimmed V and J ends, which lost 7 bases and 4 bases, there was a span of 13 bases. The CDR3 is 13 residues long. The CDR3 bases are TGTGCCAGCACTCAAGACACCCGCTATGGCTACACCTTC. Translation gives CASTQDTRYGYTF.

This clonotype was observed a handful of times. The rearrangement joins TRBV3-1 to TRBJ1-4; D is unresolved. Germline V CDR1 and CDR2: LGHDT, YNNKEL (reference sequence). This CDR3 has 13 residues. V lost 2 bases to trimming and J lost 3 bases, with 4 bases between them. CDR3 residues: CASSQRANEKLFF. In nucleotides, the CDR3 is TGTGCCAGCAGCCAACGGGCTAATGAAAAACTGTTTTTT.

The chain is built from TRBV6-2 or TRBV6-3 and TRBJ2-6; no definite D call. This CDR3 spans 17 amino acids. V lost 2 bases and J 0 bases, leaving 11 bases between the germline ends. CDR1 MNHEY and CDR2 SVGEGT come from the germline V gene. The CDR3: CASSYRTTFSGANVLTF. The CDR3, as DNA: TGTGCCAGCAGTTACAGGACCACGTTCTCTGGGGCCAACGTCCTGACTTTC.